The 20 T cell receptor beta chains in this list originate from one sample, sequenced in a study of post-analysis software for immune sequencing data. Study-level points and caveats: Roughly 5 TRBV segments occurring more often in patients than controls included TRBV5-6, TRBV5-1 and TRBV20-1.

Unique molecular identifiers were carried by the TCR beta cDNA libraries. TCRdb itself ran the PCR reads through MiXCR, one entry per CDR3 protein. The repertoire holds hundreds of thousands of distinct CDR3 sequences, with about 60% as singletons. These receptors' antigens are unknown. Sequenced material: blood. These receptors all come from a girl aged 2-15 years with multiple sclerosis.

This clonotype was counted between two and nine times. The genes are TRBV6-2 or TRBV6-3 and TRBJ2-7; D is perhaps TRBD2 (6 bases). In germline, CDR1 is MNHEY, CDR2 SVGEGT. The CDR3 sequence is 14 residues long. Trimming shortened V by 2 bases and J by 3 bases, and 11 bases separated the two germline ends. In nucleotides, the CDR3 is TGTGCCAGCAGTTACCCGGGACTTCTCTACGAGCAGTACTTC. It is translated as CASSYPGLLYEQYF.

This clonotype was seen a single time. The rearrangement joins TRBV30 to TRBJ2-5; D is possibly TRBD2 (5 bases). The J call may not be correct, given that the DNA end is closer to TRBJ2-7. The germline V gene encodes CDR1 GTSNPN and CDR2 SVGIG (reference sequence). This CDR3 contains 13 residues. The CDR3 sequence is CAWSVGGDYEQYF. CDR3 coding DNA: TGTGCCTGGAGTGTAGGAGGAGACTACGAGCAGTACTTC.

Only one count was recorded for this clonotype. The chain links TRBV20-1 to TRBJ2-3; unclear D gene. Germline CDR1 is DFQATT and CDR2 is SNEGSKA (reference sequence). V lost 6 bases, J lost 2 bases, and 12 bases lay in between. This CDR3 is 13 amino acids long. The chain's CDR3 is CSARRPTTDTQYF. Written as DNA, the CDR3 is TGCAGTGCAAGACGGCCGACCACAGATACGCAGTATTTT.

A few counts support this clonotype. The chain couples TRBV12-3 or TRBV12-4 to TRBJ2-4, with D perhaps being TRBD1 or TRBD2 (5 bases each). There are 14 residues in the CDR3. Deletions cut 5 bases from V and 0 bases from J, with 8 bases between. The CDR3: CASSPGGAKNIQYF. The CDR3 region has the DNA TGTGCCAGCAGTCCTGGGGGAGCCAAAAACATTCAGTACTTC.

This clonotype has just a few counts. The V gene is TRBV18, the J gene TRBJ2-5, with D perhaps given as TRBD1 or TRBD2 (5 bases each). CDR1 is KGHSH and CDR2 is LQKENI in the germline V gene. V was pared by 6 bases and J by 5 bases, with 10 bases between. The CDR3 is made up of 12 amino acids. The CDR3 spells CASSRDEETQYF. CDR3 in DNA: TGTGCCAGCTCCCGGGACGAGGAGACCCAGTACTTC.

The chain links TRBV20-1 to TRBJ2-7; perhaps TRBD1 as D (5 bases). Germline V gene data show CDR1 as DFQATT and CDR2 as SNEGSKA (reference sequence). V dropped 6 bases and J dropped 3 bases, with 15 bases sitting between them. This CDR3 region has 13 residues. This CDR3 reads CSARAPQGYEQYF. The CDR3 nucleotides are TGCAGTGCACGGGCTCCCCAGGGCTACGAGCAGTACTTC.

CDR3 residues: CAISLTQGDAYGYTF. For the CDR3, the DNA is TGTGCCATCAGTCTCACTCAGGGGGATGCCTATGGCTACACCTTC. J is TRBJ1-2 and V is TRBV10-3, with 7 positions matching TRBD1. In germline, CDR1 is ENHRY, CDR2 SYGVKD. Trimming cost V 5 bases and J 4 bases; bases outside gene matches: 10. CDR3 length: 15 amino acids.

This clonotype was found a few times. The CDR3 DNA follows: TGCAGCGCCCAAGGGACAGCCGAAAAACTGTTTTTT. It is translated as CSAQGTAEKLFF. V and J are TRBV29-1 and TRBJ1-4, with TRBD1 matching 7 bases. Germline assignment: CDR1 SQVTM and CDR2 ANQGSEA. The V gene end was trimmed by 7 bases and the J gene end by 8 bases; junction bases not matched to a gene: 7. The CDR3 spans 12 residues. The full variable domain, its missing parts supplied by reference TRBV29-1 and TRBJ1-4, is SAVISQKPSRDICQRGTSLTIQCQVDSQVTMMFWYRQQPGQSLTLIATANQGSEATYESGFVIDKFPISRPNLTFSTLTVSNMSPEDSSIYLCSAQGTAEKLFFGSGTQLSVL.

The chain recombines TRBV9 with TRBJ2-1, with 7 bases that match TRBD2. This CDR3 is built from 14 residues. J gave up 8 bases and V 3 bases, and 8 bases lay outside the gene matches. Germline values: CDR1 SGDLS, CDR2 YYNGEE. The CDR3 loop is CASSEGEGRYEQFF. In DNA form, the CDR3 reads TGTGCCAGCAGCGAAGGGGAGGGCCGATATGAGCAGTTCTTC. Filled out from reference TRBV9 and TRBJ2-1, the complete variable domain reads DSGVTQTPKHLITATGQRVTLRCSPRSGDLSVYWYQQSLDQGLQFLIQYYNGEERAKGNILERFSAQQFPDLHSELNLSSLELGDSALYFCASSEGEGRYEQFFGPGTRLTVL.

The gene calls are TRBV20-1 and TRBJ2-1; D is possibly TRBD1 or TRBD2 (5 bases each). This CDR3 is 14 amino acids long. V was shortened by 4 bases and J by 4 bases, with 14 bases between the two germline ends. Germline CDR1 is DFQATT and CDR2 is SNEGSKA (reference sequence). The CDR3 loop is CSATKPGPYNEQFF. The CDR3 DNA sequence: TGCAGTGCTACCAAACCGGGACCGTACAATGAGCAGTTCTTC.

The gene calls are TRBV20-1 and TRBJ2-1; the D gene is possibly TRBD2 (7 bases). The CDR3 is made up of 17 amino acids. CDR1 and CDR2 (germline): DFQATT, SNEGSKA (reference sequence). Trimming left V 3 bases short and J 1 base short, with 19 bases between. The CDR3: CSASVPGGVWSYNEQFF. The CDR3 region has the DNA TGCAGTGCTAGTGTACCGGGGGGCGTATGGTCCTACAATGAGCAGTTCTTC.

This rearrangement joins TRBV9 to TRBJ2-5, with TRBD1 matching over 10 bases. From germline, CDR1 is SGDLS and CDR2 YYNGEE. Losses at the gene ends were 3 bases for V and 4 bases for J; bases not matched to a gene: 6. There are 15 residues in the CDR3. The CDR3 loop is CASSARQGAGETQYF. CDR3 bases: TGTGCCAGCAGCGCCCGACAGGGGGCCGGAGAGACCCAGTACTTC.

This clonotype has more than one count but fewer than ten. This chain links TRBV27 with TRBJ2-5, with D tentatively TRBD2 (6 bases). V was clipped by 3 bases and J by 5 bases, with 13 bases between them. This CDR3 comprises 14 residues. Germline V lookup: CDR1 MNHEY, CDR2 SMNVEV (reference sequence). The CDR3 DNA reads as TGTGCCAGCAGTTTTGCCGGGGGTTACGAGACCCAGTACTTC. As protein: CASSFAGGYETQYF.

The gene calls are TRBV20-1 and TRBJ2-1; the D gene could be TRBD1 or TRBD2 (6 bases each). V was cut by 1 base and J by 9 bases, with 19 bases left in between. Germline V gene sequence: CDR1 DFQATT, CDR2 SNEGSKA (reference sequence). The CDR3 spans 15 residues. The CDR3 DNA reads TGCAGTGCTAGAGGCGTGGGGGGCCGATGGATTGAGCAGTTCTTC. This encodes CSARGVGGRWIEQFF.

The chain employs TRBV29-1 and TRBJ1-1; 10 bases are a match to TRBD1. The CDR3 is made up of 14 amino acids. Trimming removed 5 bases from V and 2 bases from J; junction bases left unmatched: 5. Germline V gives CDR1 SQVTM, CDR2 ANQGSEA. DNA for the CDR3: TGCAGCGTTCTCAGACAGGGGGCAAACACTGAAGCTTTCTTT. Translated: CSVLRQGANTEAFF.

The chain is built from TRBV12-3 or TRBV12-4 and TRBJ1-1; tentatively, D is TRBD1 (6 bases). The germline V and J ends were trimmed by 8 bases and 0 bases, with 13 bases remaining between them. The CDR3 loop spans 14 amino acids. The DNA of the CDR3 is TGTGCCAGCGCGGTAACAGGGCTGAACACTGAAGCTTTCTTT. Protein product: CASAVTGLNTEAFF.

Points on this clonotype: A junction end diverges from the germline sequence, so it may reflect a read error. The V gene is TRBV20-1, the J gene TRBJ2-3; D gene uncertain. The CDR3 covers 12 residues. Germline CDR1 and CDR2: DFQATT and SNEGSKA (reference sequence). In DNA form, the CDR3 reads TGCAGTGCTAGACCAAACACAAATACGCAGTATTTT. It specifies CSARPNTNTQYF.

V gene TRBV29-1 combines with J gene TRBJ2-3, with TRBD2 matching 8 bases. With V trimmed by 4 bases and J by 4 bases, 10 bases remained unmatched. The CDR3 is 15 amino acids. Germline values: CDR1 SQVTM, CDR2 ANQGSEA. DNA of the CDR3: TGCAGCGTTGTTATCCAGCGGGAGAACCCAGATACGCAGTATTTT. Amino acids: CSVVIQRENPDTQYF.

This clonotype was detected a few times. The CDR3 spells CASSFDWINEQFF. DNA for the CDR3: TGTGCCAGCAGCTTCGACTGGATCAATGAGCAGTTCTTC. The rearrangement joins TRBV7-9 to TRBJ2-1; D is unresolved. Trimming removed 3 bases at V and 6 bases at J, with 9 bases between. There are 13 residues in the CDR3. From germline, CDR1 is SEHNR and CDR2 FQNEAQ (reference sequence). Supplemented by reference TRBV7-9 and TRBJ2-1, the full variable domain reads DTGVSQNPRHKITKRGQNVTFRCDPISEHNRLYWYRQTLGQGPEFLTYFQNEAQLEKSRLLSDRFSAERPKGSFSTLEIQRTEQGDSAMYLCASSFDWINEQFFGPGTRLTVL.

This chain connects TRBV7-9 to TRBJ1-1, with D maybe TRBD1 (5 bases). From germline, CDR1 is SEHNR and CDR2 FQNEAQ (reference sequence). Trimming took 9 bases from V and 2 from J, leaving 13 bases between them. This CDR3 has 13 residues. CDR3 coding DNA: TGTGCCAGTCAGACAGCTACTAACACTGAAGCTTTCTTT. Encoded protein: CASQTATNTEAFF.